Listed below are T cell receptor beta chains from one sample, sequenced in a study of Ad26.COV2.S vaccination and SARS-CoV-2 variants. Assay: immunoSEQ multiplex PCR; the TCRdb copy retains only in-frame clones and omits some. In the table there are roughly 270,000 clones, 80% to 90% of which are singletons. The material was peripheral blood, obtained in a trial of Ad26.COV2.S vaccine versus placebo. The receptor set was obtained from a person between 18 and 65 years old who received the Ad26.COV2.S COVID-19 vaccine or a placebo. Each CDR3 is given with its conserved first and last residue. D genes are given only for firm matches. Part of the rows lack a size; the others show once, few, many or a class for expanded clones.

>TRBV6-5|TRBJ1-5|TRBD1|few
CASSRTGTRGQPQHF
TGTGCCAGCAGCCGGACAGGGACGCGGGGTCAGCCCCAGCATTTT
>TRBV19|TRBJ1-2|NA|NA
CASSTKPTGPYGYTF
TGTGCCAGTAGCACCAAACCCACAGGGCCTTATGGCTACACCTTC
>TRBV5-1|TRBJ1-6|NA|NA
CASSLLGTSSYNSPLHF
TGCGCCAGCAGCTTACTGGGGACCAGCTCCTATAATTCACCCCTCCACTTT
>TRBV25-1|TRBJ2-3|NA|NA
CASSEYPIGTSTDTQYF
TGTGCCAGCAGTGAATACCCCATAGGGACTAGCACAGATACGCAGTATTTT
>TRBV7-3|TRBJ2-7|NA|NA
CASSLSTGSSYEQYF
TGTGCCAGCAGCTTAAGCACAGGAAGCTCCTACGAGCAGTACTTC
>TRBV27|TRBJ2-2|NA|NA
CASSRTLSTGELFF
TGTGCCAGCAGTCGGACCCTATCCACCGGGGAGCTGTTTTTT
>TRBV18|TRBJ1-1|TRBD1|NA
CASSAGLTGRDTEAFF
TGTGCCAGTTCCGCAGGGTTGACAGGGAGGGACACTGAAGCTTTCTTT
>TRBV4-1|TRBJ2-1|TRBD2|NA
CASSQLAGSYNEQFF
TGCGCCAGCAGCCAACTAGCGGGTTCCTACAATGAGCAGTTCTTC
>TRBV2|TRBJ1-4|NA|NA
CAGRQNLSPNEKLFF
TGTGCCGGCAGACAGAACCTATCGCCCAATGAAAAACTGTTTTTT
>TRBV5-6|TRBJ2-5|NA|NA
CASSAPQGIEETQYF
TGTGCCAGCAGCGCCCCCCAGGGGATCGAAGAGACCCAGTACTTC
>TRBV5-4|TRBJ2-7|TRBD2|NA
CASSHVPGGEQYF
TGTGCCAGCAGCCACGTGCCGGGAGGGGAGCAGTACTTC
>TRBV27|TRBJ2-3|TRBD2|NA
CASSTKAPQRGGTDTQYF
TGTGCCAGCAGTACTAAAGCCCCGCAGCGGGGGGGCACAGATACGCAGTATTTT
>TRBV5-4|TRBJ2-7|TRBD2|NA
CASSLRGGSYEQYF
TGTGCCAGCAGCTTGCGGGGGGGATCCTACGAGCAGTACTTC
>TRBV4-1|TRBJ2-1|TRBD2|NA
CASSQSSVTSGRNNEQFF
TGCGCCAGCAGCCAATCTTCCGTGACTAGCGGGAGGAACAATGAGCAGTTCTTC
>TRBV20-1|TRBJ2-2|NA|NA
CSASPGGELFF
TGCAGTGCTAGCCCGGGCGGGGAGCTGTTTTTT
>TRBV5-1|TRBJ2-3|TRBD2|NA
CASSLGLTSGRSADTQYF
TGCGCCAGCAGCTTGGGTCTGACTAGCGGGAGGAGTGCAGATACGCAGTATTTT
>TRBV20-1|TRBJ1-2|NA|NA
CSARSAGGYTF
TGCAGTGCTAGATCAGCGGGCGGCTACACCTTC
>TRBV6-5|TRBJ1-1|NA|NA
CASSYYRGGGYTEAFF
TGTGCCAGCAGTTACTACCGGGGTGGGGGGTACACTGAAGCTTTCTTT
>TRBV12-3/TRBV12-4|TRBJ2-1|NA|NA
CASSLGYEQFF
TGTGCCAGCAGTTTAGGGTATGAGCAGTTCTTC
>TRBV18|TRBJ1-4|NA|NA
CASSPGSQEKLFF
TGTGCCAGCTCACCGGGCAGTCAGGAAAAACTGTTTTTT
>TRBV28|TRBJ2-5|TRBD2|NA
CASLSGGRGKGGETQYF
TGTGCCAGCCTAAGTGGCGGGAGGGGGAAAGGAGGAGAGACCCAGTACTTC
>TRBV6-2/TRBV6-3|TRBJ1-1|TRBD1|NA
CASSAQGALKTEAFF
TGTGCCAGCAGTGCACAGGGGGCCTTAAAAACTGAAGCTTTCTTT
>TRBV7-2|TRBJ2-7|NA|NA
CASSLAGGSYEQYF
TGTGCCAGCAGCTTAGCGGGGGGTTCCTACGAGCAGTACTTC
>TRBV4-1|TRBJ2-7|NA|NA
CASSQPARAWETYEQYF
TGCGCCAGCAGCCAACCGGCCCGGGCATGGGAAACCTACGAGCAGTACTTC
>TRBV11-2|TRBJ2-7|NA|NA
CASSLGGRPYEQYF
TGTGCCAGCAGCTTAGGAGGGAGACCCTACGAGCAGTACTTC
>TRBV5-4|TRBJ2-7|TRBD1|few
CASSLPDRANEQYF
TGTGCCAGCAGCTTACCCGACAGGGCCAACGAGCAGTACTTC
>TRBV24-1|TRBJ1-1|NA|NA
CATSGVQGRLNTEAFF
TGTGCCACCAGTGGGGTCCAGGGGCGGTTGAACACTGAAGCTTTCTTT
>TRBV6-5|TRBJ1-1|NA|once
CASSYSTRTEAFF
TGTGCCAGCAGTTACTCGACGAGGACTGAAGCTTTCTTT
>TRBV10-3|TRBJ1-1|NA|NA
CAISDLGTTEAFF
TGTGCCATCAGTGATTTAGGGACCACTGAAGCTTTCTTT
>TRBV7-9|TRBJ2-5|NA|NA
CASSLEHQETQYF
TGTGCCAGCAGCTTGGAGCACCAAGAGACCCAGTACTTC
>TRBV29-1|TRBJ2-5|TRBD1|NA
CSVLRDRVGETQYF
TGCAGCGTCCTCCGGGACAGGGTAGGAGAGACCCAGTACTTC
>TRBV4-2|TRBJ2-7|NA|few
CASSQESPGPYEQYF
TGTGCCAGCAGCCAAGAATCCCCGGGGCCCTACGAGCAGTACTTC
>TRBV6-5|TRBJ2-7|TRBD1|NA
CAGSRTGPYEQYF
TGTGCCGGCAGCCGGACAGGGCCCTACGAGCAGTACTTC
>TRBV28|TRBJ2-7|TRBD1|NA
CASRGTVSSYEQYF
TGTGCCAGCAGGGGGACAGTTAGCTCCTACGAGCAGTACTTC
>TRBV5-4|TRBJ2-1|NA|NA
CASSGRGGAYNEQFF
TGTGCCAGCAGCGGAAGAGGGGGGGCCTACAATGAGCAGTTCTTC
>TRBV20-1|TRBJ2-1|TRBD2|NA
CSASGGQRENADEQFF
TGCAGTGCTAGTGGGGGCCAGCGGGAGAATGCCGATGAGCAGTTCTTC
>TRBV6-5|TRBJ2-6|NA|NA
CASSYSDSGANVLTF
TGTGCCAGCAGTTACTCGGACTCTGGGGCCAACGTCCTGACTTTC
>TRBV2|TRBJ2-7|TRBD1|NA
CASNRDRSSYEQYF
TGTGCCAGCAACCGGGACAGGAGCTCCTACGAGCAGTACTTC
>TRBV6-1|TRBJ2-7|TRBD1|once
CASSEDMSGGSYEQYF
TGTGCCAGCAGTGAAGACATGTCAGGGGGCTCCTACGAGCAGTACTTC
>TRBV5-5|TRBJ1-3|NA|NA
CASSSGQSSGNTIYF
TGTGCCAGCAGCTCTGGACAGTCCTCTGGAAACACCATATATTTT
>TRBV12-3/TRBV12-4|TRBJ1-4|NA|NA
CASSLVGEKLFF
TGTGCCAGCAGTTTAGTCGGTGAAAAACTGTTTTTT
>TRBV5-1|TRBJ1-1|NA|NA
CASSLTRGTEAFF
TGCGCCAGCAGCTTGACCCGAGGGACTGAAGCTTTCTTT
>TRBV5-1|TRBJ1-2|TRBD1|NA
CASSPQTGDNYGYTF
TGCGCCAGCAGCCCCCAGACAGGGGACAACTATGGCTACACCTTC
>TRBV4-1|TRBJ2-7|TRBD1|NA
CASSQGKDRGHDEQYF
TGCGCCAGCAGCCAAGGAAAGGACAGGGGGCATGACGAGCAGTACTTC
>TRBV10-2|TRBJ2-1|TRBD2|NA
CASTRAGGSYNEQFF
TGCGCCAGCACCAGAGCGGGGGGCTCCTACAATGAGCAGTTCTTC
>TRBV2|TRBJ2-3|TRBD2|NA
CASSLSSGGSTDTQYF
TGTGCCAGCAGTCTATCTAGCGGGGGATCCACAGATACGCAGTATTTT
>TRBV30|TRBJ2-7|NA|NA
CACERGVEQYF
TGTGCCTGTGAGCGAGGAGTCGAGCAGTACTTC
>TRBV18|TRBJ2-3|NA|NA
CASSPVLTSTDTQYF
TGTGCCAGCTCACCAGTTCTAACTAGCACAGATACGCAGTATTTT
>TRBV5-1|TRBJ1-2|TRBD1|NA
CASSLGDSNYGYTF
TGCGCCAGCAGCTTAGGGGACAGCAACTATGGCTACACCTTC
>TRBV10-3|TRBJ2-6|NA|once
CAIRGTGSPSGANVLTF
TGTGCCATCAGGGGCACGGGTTCCCCCTCTGGGGCCAACGTCCTGACTTTC
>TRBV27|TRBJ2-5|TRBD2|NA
CASSSDGPPLAGGRETQYF
TGTGCCAGCAGCTCGGACGGGCCCCCACTAGCGGGAGGGCGAGAGACCCAGTACTTC
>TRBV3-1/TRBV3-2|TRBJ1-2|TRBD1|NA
CASSPGQDNYGYTF
TGTGCCAGCAGCCCTGGACAGGACAACTATGGCTACACCTTC